This TCR beta chain comes out of a study of T-cell reconstitution after alpha-beta-depleted transplantation in children. This sample's TCRbeta library carried unique molecular identifier barcodes. TCRdb reprocessed the PCR reads via MiXCR and lists one record per CDR3 protein. The table has roughly 790,000 distinct CDR3 sequences, about 15% seen once. For this clonotype: The antigen is not known.

This CDR3 comprises 14 residues. V was pared by 0 bases and J by 5 bases, with 10 bases between. The germline V gene encodes CDR1 LGHNA and CDR2 YNFKEQ. Study conclusions and caveats: T-cell numbers and diversity, one year after transplant, stemmed largely from T cells that were newly produced. Certain patients had high TCRbeta diversity at day 60, and it came from recipient T cells and thymic progenitors that survived.

This sequence was found in a male patient under 18 who had a stem cell transplant for acute lymphoblastic leukemia, so the T cells may come from the graft donor. Sequenced here: PBMCs, mostly from graft donor cells, sampled 360 days after TCRalphabeta/CD19-depleted stem cell transplant. This chain links TRBV4-2 with TRBJ2-5; no firm D call. For the CDR3, the DNA is TGTGCCAGCAGCCAAGAGGATGTCCCGGAGACCCAGTACTTC. This translates into CASSQEDVPETQYF.